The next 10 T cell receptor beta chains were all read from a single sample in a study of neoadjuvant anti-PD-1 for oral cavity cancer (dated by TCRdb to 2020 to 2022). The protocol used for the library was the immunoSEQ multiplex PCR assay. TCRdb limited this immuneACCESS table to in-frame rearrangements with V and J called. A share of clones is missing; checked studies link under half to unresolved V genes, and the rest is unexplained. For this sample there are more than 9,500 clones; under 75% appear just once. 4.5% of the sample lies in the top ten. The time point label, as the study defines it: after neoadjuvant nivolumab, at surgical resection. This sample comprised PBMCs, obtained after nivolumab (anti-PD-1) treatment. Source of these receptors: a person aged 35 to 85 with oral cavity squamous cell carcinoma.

The CDR3 spells CASSRTGGDSGNTIYF. The DNA of the CDR3 is TGTGCCAGCAGCCGTACAGGGGGTGACTCTGGAAACACCATATATTTT. The rearrangement uses TRBV7-8 and TRBJ1-3, with 8 positions matching TRBD1. The CDR3 is 16 residues long. Per germline, CDR1 SGHVS and CDR2 FQNEAQ. V lost 5 bases to trimming and J lost 0 bases; unmatched junction nucleotides: 6. The full variable domain, rest sourced from reference TRBV7-8 and TRBJ1-3, is GAGVSQSPRYKVAKRGQDVALRCDPISGHVSLFWYQQALGQGPEFLTYFQNEAQLDKSGLPSDRFFAERPEGSVSTLKIQRTQQEDSAVYLCASSRTGGDSGNTIYFGEGSWLTVV.

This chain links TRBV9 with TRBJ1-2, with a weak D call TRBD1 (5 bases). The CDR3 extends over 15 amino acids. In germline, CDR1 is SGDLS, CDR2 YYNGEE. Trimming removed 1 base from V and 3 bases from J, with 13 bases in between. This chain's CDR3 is CASSVLGQGDYGYTF. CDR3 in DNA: TGTGCCAGCAGCGTACTTGGTCAGGGAGACTATGGCTACACCTTC.

CDR3 sequence: CATSRDPGGTTDTQYF. The CDR3 region has the DNA TGTGCCACCAGCAGAGATCCGGGGGGGACCACAGATACGCAGTATTTT. The rearrangement links TRBV15 to TRBJ2-3; 8 nucleotides agree with TRBD2. V lost 0 bases, J lost 2 bases, and 4 bases stayed unmatched. The CDR3 loop spans 16 amino acids. The germline V gene encodes CDR1 LNHNV and CDR2 YYDKDF (reference sequence).

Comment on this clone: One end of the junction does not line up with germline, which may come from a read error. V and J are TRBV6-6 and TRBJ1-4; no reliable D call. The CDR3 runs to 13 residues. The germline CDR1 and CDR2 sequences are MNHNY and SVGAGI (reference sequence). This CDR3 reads CASSYGEGKEQLF. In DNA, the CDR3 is TGTGCCAGCAGTTACGGAGAAGGGAAGGAGCAGCTTTTT.

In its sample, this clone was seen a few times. CDR3 residues: CASSLGQPNQPQHF. The CDR3 bases are TGTGCCAGCAGCTTGGGACAGCCTAATCAGCCCCAGCATTTT. The chain is built from TRBV5-6 and TRBJ1-5, with D possibly TRBD1 on 5 matching bases. CDR3 length: 14 amino acids. Trimming shortened V by 0 bases and J by 4 bases, and 8 bases separated the two germline ends. The germline gives CDR1 SGHDT, CDR2 YYEEEE.

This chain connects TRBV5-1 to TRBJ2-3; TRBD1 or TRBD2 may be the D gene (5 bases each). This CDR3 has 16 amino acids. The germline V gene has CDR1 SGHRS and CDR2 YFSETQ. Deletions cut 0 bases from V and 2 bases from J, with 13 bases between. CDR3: CASSLGIGAATDTQYF. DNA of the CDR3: TGCGCCAGCAGCTTGGGAATCGGGGCAGCCACAGATACGCAGTATTTT. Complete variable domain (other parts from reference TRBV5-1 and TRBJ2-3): KAGVTQTPRYLIKTRGQQVTLSCSPISGHRSVSWYQQTPGQGLQFLFEYFSETQRNKGNFPGRFSGRQFSNSRSEMNVSTLELGDSALYLCASSLGIGAATDTQYFGPGTRLTVL.

CDR3 sequence: CASSARGGYGYTF. The CDR3 nucleotides read TGTGCCAGCAGCGCCAGGGGGGGCTATGGCTACACCTTC. The V call is TRBV6-5, the J call TRBJ1-2; TRBD1 agrees at 7 bases. The CDR3 has 13 residues. The germline CDR1 and CDR2 sequences are MNHEY and SVGAGI. The junction had 5 bases not matched to a gene; V was cut back by 6 bases and J by 4 bases.

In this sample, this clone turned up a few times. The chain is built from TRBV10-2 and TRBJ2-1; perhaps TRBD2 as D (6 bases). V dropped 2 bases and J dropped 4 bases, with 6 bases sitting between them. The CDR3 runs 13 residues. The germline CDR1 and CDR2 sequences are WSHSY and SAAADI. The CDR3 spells CASSEGGYNEQFF. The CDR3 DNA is TGCGCCAGCAGTGAGGGAGGGTACAATGAGCAGTTCTTC.

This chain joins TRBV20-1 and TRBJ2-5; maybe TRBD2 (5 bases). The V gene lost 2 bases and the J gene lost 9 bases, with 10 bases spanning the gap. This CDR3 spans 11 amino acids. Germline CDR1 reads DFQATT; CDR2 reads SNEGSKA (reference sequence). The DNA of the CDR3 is TGCAGTGCTAGAATTAGCGAGGCCCAGTACTTC. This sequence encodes CSARISEAQYF.

The CDR3 here is CASSQLFRASQSGGYTF. The CDR3 region has the DNA TGCGCCAGCAGCCAATTGTTTCGGGCCTCTCAAAGCGGTGGCTACACCTTC. The chain combines TRBV4-1 with TRBJ1-2; D unresolved. The CDR3 covers 17 residues. Germline V gene data show CDR1 as MGHRA and CDR2 as YSYEKL. The V gene lost 2 bases and the J gene lost 7 bases, with 23 bases spanning the gap.